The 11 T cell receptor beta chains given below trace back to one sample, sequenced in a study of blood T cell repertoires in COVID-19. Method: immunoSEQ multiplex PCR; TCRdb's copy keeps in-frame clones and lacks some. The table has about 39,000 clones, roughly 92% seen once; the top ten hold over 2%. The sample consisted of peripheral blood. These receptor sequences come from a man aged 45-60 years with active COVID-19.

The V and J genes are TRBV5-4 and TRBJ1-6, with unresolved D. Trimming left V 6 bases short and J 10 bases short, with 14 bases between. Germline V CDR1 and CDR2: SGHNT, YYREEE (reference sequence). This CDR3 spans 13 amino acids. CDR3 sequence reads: CASKTDGESPLHF. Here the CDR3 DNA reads TGTGCCAGCAAGACGGACGGGGAATCACCCCTCCACTTT.

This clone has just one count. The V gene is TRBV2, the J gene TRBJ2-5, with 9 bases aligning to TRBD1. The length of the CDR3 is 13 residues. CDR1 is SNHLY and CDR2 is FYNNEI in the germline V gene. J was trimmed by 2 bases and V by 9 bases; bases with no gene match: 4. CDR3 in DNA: TGTGCCAGTACCGGGACAGGGCAAGAGACCCAGTACTTC. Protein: CASTGTGQETQYF.

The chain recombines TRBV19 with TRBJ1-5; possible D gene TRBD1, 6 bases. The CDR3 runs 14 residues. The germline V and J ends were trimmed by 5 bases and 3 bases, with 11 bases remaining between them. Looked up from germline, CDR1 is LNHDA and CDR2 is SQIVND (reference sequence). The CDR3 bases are TGTGCCAGTAGTCGGGACACCAACAATCAGCCCCAGCATTTT. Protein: CASSRDTNNQPQHF. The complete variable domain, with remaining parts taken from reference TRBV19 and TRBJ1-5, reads DGGITQSPKYLFRKEGQNVTLSCEQNLNHDAMYWYRQDPGQGLRLIYYSQIVNDFQKGDIAEGYSVSREKKESFPLTVTSAQKNPTAFYLCASSRDTNNQPQHFGDGTRLSIL.

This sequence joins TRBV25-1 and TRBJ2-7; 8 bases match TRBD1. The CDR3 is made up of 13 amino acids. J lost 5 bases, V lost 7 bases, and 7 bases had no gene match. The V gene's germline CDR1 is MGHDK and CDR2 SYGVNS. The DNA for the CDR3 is TGTGCCAGCATCACACAGGGGGACCACGAGCAGTACTTC. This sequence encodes CASITQGDHEQYF.

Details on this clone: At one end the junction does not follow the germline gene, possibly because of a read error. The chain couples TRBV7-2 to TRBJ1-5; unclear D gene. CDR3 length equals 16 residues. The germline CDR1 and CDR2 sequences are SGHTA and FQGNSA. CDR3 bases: TGTGCCAGCAGTTTAGCTCAGATTTATAGCAATCAGCCCCAGCATTTT. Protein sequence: CASSLAQIYSNQPQHF.

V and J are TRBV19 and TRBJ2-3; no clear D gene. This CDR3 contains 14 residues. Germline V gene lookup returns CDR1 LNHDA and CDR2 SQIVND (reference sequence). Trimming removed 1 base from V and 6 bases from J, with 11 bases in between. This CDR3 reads CASSIVAIPDTQYF. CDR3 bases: TGTGCCAGTAGTATAGTAGCTATCCCGGATACGCAGTATTTT.

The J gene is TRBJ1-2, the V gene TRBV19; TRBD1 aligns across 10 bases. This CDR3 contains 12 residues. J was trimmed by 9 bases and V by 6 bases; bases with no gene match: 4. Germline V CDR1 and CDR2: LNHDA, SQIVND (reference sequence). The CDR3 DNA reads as TGTGCCAGTAGAGCGGGACAGGGGAGCTACACCTTC. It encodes CASRAGQGSYTF.

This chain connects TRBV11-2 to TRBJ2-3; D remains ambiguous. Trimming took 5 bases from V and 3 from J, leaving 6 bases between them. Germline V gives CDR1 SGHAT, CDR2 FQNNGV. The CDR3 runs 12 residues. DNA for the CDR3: TGTGCCAGCAGCCTACGGACAGATACGCAGTATTTT. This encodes CASSLRTDTQYF.

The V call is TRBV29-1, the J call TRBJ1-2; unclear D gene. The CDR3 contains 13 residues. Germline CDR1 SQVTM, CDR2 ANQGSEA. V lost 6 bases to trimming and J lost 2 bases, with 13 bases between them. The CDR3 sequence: CSVVLTANYGYTF. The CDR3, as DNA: TGCAGCGTCGTCTTAACAGCAAACTATGGCTACACCTTC.

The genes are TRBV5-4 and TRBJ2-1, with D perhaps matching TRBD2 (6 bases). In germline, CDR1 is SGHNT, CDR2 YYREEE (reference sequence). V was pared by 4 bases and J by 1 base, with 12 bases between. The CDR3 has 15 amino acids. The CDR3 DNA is TGTGCCAGCAGCCCCTCGGGAGAGTCCTACAATGAGCAGTTCTTC. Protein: CASSPSGESYNEQFF.

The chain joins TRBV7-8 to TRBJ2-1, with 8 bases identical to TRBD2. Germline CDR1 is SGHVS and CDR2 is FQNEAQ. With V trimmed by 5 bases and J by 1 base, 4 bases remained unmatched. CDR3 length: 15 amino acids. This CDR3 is CASSTSGRSYNEQFF. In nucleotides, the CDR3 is TGTGCCAGCAGCACAAGCGGGAGATCCTACAATGAGCAGTTCTTC.